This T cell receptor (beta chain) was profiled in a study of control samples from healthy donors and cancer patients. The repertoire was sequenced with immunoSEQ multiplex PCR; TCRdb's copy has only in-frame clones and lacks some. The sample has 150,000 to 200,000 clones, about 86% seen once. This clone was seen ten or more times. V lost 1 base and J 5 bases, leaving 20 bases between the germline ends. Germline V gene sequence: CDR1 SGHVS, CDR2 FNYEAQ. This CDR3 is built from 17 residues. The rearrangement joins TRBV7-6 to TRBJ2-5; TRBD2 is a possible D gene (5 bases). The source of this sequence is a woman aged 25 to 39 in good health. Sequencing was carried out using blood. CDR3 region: CASSLGLIGLRMETQYF. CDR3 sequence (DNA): TGTGCCAGCAGCTTAGGACTAATTGGGTTGAGGATGGAGACCCAGTACTTC.